Shown below are 28 T cell receptor beta chains from a single sample sequenced in a study of cytomegalovirus exposure and HLA in healthy donors. This PCR relied on a set of 60 Vbeta primers and 13 Jbeta primers. Profiling relied on immunoSEQ multiplex PCR, and the TCRdb table lists in-frame clones only, not all of them. The sample has fewer than 200,000 clones, around 82% seen once. The material sequenced was PBMCs. The receptors derive from a man aged 30-40 years in good health and CMV-seronegative.

The chain employs TRBV28 and TRBJ2-2; 9 positions match TRBD2. The V gene end was trimmed by 8 bases and the J gene end by 4 bases; junction bases not matched to a gene: 8. Germline-derived CDR1 and CDR2 are MDHEN and SYDVKM. The CDR3 is 15 residues long. CDR3 protein: CASLRPAGGTGELFF. The CDR3 DNA sequence: TGTGCCAGCCTAAGGCCAGCGGGGGGCACCGGGGAGCTGTTTTTT.

This chain joins TRBV28 and TRBJ2-7; 12 bases are shared with TRBD2. CDR3 length equals 13 residues. The germline V gene encodes CDR1 MDHEN and CDR2 SYDVKM. V shed 8 bases and J 3 bases; nucleotides not matched to a gene: 2. Here the CDR3 reads CASGLAGYYEQYF. In DNA form, the CDR3 reads TGTGCCAGCGGACTAGCGGGGTACTACGAGCAGTACTTC.

The J gene is TRBJ2-1, the V gene TRBV19; 13 nucleotides match TRBD2. This CDR3 is built from 16 residues. Germline V gene data show CDR1 as LNHDA and CDR2 as SQIVND (reference sequence). V dropped 4 bases and J dropped 3; count of bases not matched to a gene: 3. CDR3 in amino acids: CASSRGTSGNYNEQFF. The CDR3 region has the DNA TGTGCCAGTAGTAGGGGGACTAGCGGGAACTACAATGAGCAGTTCTTC.

In this sample, this clone turned up a few times. The J gene is TRBJ1-3, the V gene TRBV29-1; D possibly corresponds to TRBD1 (6 bases). V dropped 2 bases and J dropped 4 bases, with 15 bases sitting between them. The CDR3 is made up of 15 amino acids. Germline loops: CDR1 SQVTM, CDR2 ANQGSEA. DNA of the CDR3: TGCAGCGTTGAATCCAGGGGAGCCCTCGGAAACACCATATATTTT. It specifies CSVESRGALGNTIYF.

CDR3 coding DNA: TGTGCCAGTAGTATAGTTGGGACAGGGGAAGGAAAACTGTTTTTT. Encoded protein: CASSIVGTGEGKLFF. The chain joins TRBV19 to TRBJ1-4; 10 bases are a match to TRBD1. The CDR3 loop spans 15 amino acids. V shed 1 base, J shed 10 bases, and the junction held 6 bases outside the gene matches. Germline V gene sequence: CDR1 LNHDA, CDR2 SQIVND (reference sequence).

This clone was found once. At one end the junction does not follow the germline gene, possibly because of a read error. The gene calls are TRBV6-5 and TRBJ1-1; no firm D call. Germline CDR1 MNHEY, CDR2 SVGAGI. CDR3 length: 11 residues. The CDR3 coding sequence is TGTGCCAGTAGTTTCGGGGCTGAAGCTTTCTTT. Protein product: CASSFGAEAFF.

The chain has TRBV4-3 and TRBJ2-2; 13 bases fit TRBD2. The CDR3 totals 16 residues. V was pared by 5 bases and J by 4 bases, with 4 bases of the junction left unmatched. Germline lookup yields CDR1 LGHNA and CDR2 YSLEER. The DNA of the CDR3 is TGCGCCAGCAGCTCCCGACTAGCGGGAGGCACCGGGGAGCTGTTTTTT. Residues: CASSSRLAGGTGELFF.

V and J are TRBV6-5 and TRBJ2-7, with D maybe TRBD2 (5 bases). Trimming left V 4 bases short and J 0 bases short, with 13 bases between. The CDR3 totals 15 residues. Germline V gene sequence: CDR1 MNHEY, CDR2 SVGAGI. The CDR3 DNA reads as TGTGCCAGCAGTTCCACCGGGGTTTTCTCCTACGAGCAGTACTTC. This codes for CASSSTGVFSYEQYF.

The chain has TRBV2 and TRBJ2-7; D may be TRBD1 (5 bases). The CDR3 has 14 residues. Germline V gene sequence: CDR1 SNHLY, CDR2 FYNNEI. V was trimmed by 7 bases and J by 2 bases, leaving 15 bases between them. CDR3 bases: TGTGCCAGCAACGTCGGCAGGGCCCCCTACGAGCAGTACTTC. This encodes CASNVGRAPYEQYF.

The V call is TRBV5-1, the J call TRBJ2-7, with 10 bases that match TRBD1. The CDR3 spans 14 residues. Per germline, CDR1 SGHRS and CDR2 YFSETQ. V shed 5 bases, J shed 3 bases, and the junction held 5 bases outside the gene matches. CDR3 DNA: TGCGCCAGCAGTAGACAGGGGGCCCACTACGAGCAGTACTTC. Amino acids: CASSRQGAHYEQYF.

This clone was counted between two and nine times. The chain is built from TRBV5-6 and TRBJ1-5, with 12 bases matching TRBD1. V was pared by 4 bases and J by 7 bases, with 9 bases of the junction left unmatched. Germline CDR1 reads SGHDT; CDR2 reads YYEEEE. The CDR3 length is 16 residues. CDR3 residues: CASSPRGTGGSQPQHF. The CDR3 DNA is TGTGCCAGCAGCCCGCGGGGGACAGGGGGCAGCCAGCCCCAGCATTTT.

This rearrangement joins TRBV7-2 to TRBJ2-1; 10 nucleotides match TRBD2. The CDR3 sequence is 15 residues long. In germline, CDR1 is SGHTA, CDR2 FQGNSA. With 5 bases clipped from V and 4 bases from J, the junction kept 5 bases outside the gene matches. This CDR3 reads CASSRSGGVYNEQFF. CDR3 DNA sequence: TGTGCCAGCAGCAGGAGCGGGGGGGTATACAATGAGCAGTTCTTC.

The rearrangement links TRBV5-1 to TRBJ2-7; tentative D call: TRBD2 (6 bases). Trimming shortened V by 4 bases and J by 7 bases, and 15 bases separated the two germline ends. The CDR3 sequence is 13 residues long. Germline CDR1 and CDR2: SGHRS and YFSETQ. The CDR3 reads CASSPGERQEQYF. DNA of the CDR3: TGCGCCAGCAGCCCGGGGGAACGTCAGGAGCAGTACTTC.

The rearrangement joins TRBV19 to TRBJ2-2, with a weak D call TRBD2 (5 bases). Germline-derived CDR1 and CDR2 are LNHDA and SQIVND (reference sequence). Trimming took 6 bases from V and 1 from J, leaving 9 bases between them. The CDR3 is 14 residues long. The DNA of the CDR3 is TGTGCCAGTAGCCGGACTCAGAACACCGGGGAGCTGTTTTTT. This gives the protein CASSRTQNTGELFF.

This sequence joins TRBV4-3 and TRBJ1-4; a weak D match, TRBD1 (6 bases). The CDR3 totals 17 residues. Trimming pared 3 bases from V and 5 bases from J, leaving 19 bases between. CDR1 LGHNA and CDR2 YSLEER come from the germline V gene. The CDR3 DNA reads TGCGCCAGCAGCCACGAACCCACGGGGGGGCCAAATGAAAAACTGTTTTTT. Translated, it gives CASSHEPTGGPNEKLFF.

This chain connects TRBV2 to TRBJ1-6; 12 nucleotides match TRBD1. The CDR3 loop spans 14 amino acids. CDR1 is SNHLY and CDR2 is FYNNEI in the germline V gene. J gave up 10 bases and V 5 bases, and 3 bases lay outside the gene matches. CDR3 protein: CASSPGTGGSPLHF. CDR3 bases: TGTGCCAGCAGTCCCGGGACAGGGGGCTCACCCCTCCACTTT.

The chain recombines TRBV11-3 with TRBJ1-1, with D possibly TRBD1 on 6 matching bases. The V end was cut by 1 base, the J end by 7 bases, with 22 bases between. This CDR3 is 17 amino acids long. Germline assignment: CDR1 SGHNT and CDR2 YENEEA. The CDR3 sequence is CASSLGPGTGRDYEAFF. CDR3 DNA sequence: TGTGCCAGCAGCTTAGGTCCCGGAACAGGGAGGGACTATGAAGCTTTCTTT.

The CDR3 sequence is CASTTGNSYNEQFF. The CDR3 nucleotides read TGCGCCAGCACAACAGGGAACTCCTACAATGAGCAGTTCTTC. The gene calls are TRBV10-2 and TRBJ2-1, with D possibly being TRBD1 (6 bases). There are 14 residues in the CDR3. Trimming pared 7 bases from V and 0 bases from J, leaving 10 bases between. Germline assignment: CDR1 WSHSY and CDR2 SAAADI.

V gene TRBV5-1 combines with J gene TRBJ2-7; a possible D gene is TRBD1 (7 bases). The germline V and J ends were trimmed by 4 bases and 0 bases, with 29 bases remaining between them. Germline CDR1 is SGHRS and CDR2 is YFSETQ. This CDR3 is built from 20 residues. The CDR3 nucleotides read TGCGCCAGCAGCCCCCAGGGAGCCCCGGGACAGCGGGTTTTCTCCTACGAGCAGTACTTC. Its protein is CASSPQGAPGQRVFSYEQYF.

This clone was seen once. Here the CDR3 DNA reads TGTGCCAGCAGCCCCCGGGGGGTAGCGGGCTACAATGAGCAGTTCTTC. Amino acid sequence: CASSPRGVAGYNEQFF. The chain recombines TRBV13 with TRBJ2-1; 7 nucleotides line up with TRBD2. Germline CDR1 is PRHDT and CDR2 is FYEKMQ (reference sequence). The J segment lost 3 bases and the V segment lost 5 bases, leaving 10 bases of the junction unmatched. CDR3 length: 16 amino acids. The full variable domain, in which reference TRBV13 and TRBJ2-1 provide the parts outside the CDR3, is AAGVIQSPRHLIKEKRETATLKCYPIPRHDTVYWYQQGPGQDPQFLISFYEKMQSDKGSIPDRFSAQQFSDYHSELNMSSLELGDSALYFCASSPRGVAGYNEQFFGPGTRLTVL.

The chain links TRBV30 to TRBJ2-1; TRBD2 matches at 9 bases. In germline, CDR1 is GTSNPN, CDR2 SVGIG (reference sequence). The CDR3 covers 15 residues. The junction had 5 bases not matched to a gene; V was cut back by 1 base and J by 4 bases. CDR3 sequence: CAWSGSGRSYNEQFF. CDR3 nucleotide sequence: TGTGCCTGGAGTGGGAGCGGGAGGTCGTACAATGAGCAGTTCTTC. Filled out from reference TRBV30 and TRBJ2-1, the complete variable domain reads SQTIHQWPATLVQPVGSPLSLECTVEGTSNPNLYWYRQAAGRGLQLLFYSVGIGQISSEVPQNLSASRPQDRQFILSSKKLLLSDSGFYLCAWSGSGRSYNEQFFGPGTRLTVL.

This chain connects TRBV11-3 to TRBJ2-7; TRBD1 is a possible D gene (5 bases). The germline V gene encodes CDR1 SGHNT and CDR2 YENEEA. The CDR3 is 15 residues long. V lost 6 bases, J lost 3 bases, and 18 bases lay in between. The CDR3 sequence: CASRKGALVGYEQYF. Written as DNA, the CDR3 is TGTGCCAGCAGGAAAGGGGCACTCGTCGGCTACGAGCAGTACTTC.

J is TRBJ2-7 and V is TRBV27; D may be TRBD1 (6 bases). Germline loops: CDR1 MNHEY, CDR2 SMNVEV (reference sequence). This CDR3 contains 14 residues. With 6 bases removed from V and 3 bases from J, the gap between germline ends came to 15 bases. In DNA, the CDR3 is TGTGCCAGCAGAATGGGAAGAGGGGGCTACGAGCAGTACTTC. The encoded protein is CASRMGRGGYEQYF.

V is TRBV4-1 and J is TRBJ1-3, with D tentatively TRBD1 (6 bases). Trimming shortened V by 0 bases and J by 2 bases, and 8 bases separated the two germline ends. Germline-derived CDR1 and CDR2 are MGHRA and YSYEKL. This CDR3 comprises 15 residues. The CDR3 loop reads CASSQDRTAGNTIYF. DNA for the CDR3: TGCGCCAGCAGCCAAGATCGGACAGCTGGAAACACCATATATTTT.

V is TRBV6-6 and J is TRBJ1-6; possible D gene TRBD1, 5 bases. Trimming stripped 2 bases from V and 7 bases from J, with 12 bases between. CDR3 length: 15 amino acids. The germline V gene encodes CDR1 MNHNY and CDR2 SVGAGI (reference sequence). The CDR3 spells CASSYGEGSNSPLHF. The CDR3 nucleotides are TGTGCCAGCAGTTACGGGGAGGGGTCAAATTCACCCCTCCACTTT.

The rearrangement links TRBV4-3 to TRBJ2-5; 8 positions agree with TRBD2. Germline CDR1 reads LGHNA; CDR2 reads YSLEER. The CDR3 runs 16 residues. V was pared by 1 base and J by 2 bases, with 6 bases of the junction left unmatched. The CDR3: CASSQAAGDLQETQYF. CDR3 DNA sequence: TGCGCCAGCAGCCAAGCAGCGGGAGACTTACAAGAGACCCAGTACTTC.

This clone appeared a single time. J is TRBJ2-3 and V is TRBV10-3; no reliable D call. The V end lost 6 bases, the J end lost 2 bases, and 12 bases lay between the germline ends. Germline CDR1 is ENHRY and CDR2 is SYGVKD. CDR3 length equals 14 residues. This CDR3 is CAISEYRDTDTQYF. The CDR3 DNA is TGTGCCATCAGCGAATACAGAGACACAGATACGCAGTATTTT.

The rearrangement joins TRBV7-2 to TRBJ2-3; D not certain. Germline CDR1 reads SGHTA; CDR2 reads FQGNSA. Between the trimmed V and J ends, which lost 5 bases and 1 base, there was a span of 10 bases. The CDR3 has 14 residues. CDR3 loop: CASSRRSRTDTQYF. The CDR3, as DNA: TGTGCCAGCAGCCGCCGAAGCCGCACAGATACGCAGTATTTT.